One and the same sample provided the 14 T cell receptor beta chains below, sequenced in a study of post-analysis software for immune sequencing data. These receptors are not linked to any known antigen. Researchers reported that TCR beta cDNA libraries carried unique molecular identifiers. MiXCR, run by TCRdb on the PCR reads, gives a single entry per CDR3 protein. The sample carries roughly 570,000 distinct CDR3 sequences, 30% to 40% recorded once. General observations from the study: Included in a set of roughly five TRBV segments more frequent in patients than controls were TRBV5-6, TRBV5-1 and TRBV20-1.

The specimen was blood. The receptors shown here come from a girl aged 2-17 years with multiple sclerosis.

The chain couples TRBV6-6 to TRBJ2-3; the D gene could be TRBD1 or TRBD2 (6 bases each). Germline V gives CDR1 MNHNY, CDR2 SVGAGI (reference sequence). V was pared by 6 bases and J by 2 bases, with 12 bases between. CDR3 length equals 14 residues. Here the CDR3 DNA reads TGTGCCAGCAGAGAAGGGGGGCCCACAGATACGCAGTATTTT. Translating gives CASREGGPTDTQYF.

This clonotype was observed a handful of times. The genes are TRBV15 and TRBJ1-2, with 7 positions matching TRBD1. Germline CDR1 LNHNV, CDR2 YYDKDF (reference sequence). The CDR3 is 16 amino acids. V was pared by 0 bases and J by 6 bases, with 10 bases of the junction left unmatched. The CDR3 nucleotides read TGTGCCACCAGCAGAGATAGCGGCAGGGGGTTGGATGGCTACACCTTC. This gives the protein CATSRDSGRGLDGYTF.

The chain carries TRBV6-4 and TRBJ2-3; weak D call: TRBD1 (5 bases). From germline, CDR1 is MRHNA and CDR2 SNTAGT. V lost 0 bases and J 4 bases, leaving 8 bases between the germline ends. The CDR3 has 14 residues. Here the CDR3 DNA reads TGTGCCAGCAGTGACTCACAGGCCTCAGATACGCAGTATTTT. It translates to CASSDSQASDTQYF.

The CDR3, as DNA: TGTGCCAGCAGCTTTTATCTAGGGGGACGCGAAGAGACCCAGTACTTC. Translation gives CASSFYLGGREETQYF. The rearrangement links TRBV5-8 to TRBJ2-5, with a tentative D call TRBD1 (6 bases). CDR1 is SGHTS, CDR2 YDEGEE, per germline. The CDR3 runs 16 residues. Between the trimmed V and J ends, which lost 2 bases and 3 bases, there was a span of 17 bases. Together with reference TRBV5-8 and TRBJ2-5, the CDR3 gives the full variable domain: EAGVTQSPTHLIKTRGQQATLRCSPISGHTSVYWYQQALGLGLQFLLWYDEGEERNRGNFPPRFSGRQFPNYSSELNVNALELEDSALYLCASSFYLGGREETQYFGPGTRLLVL.

The chain couples TRBV12-3 or TRBV12-4 to TRBJ2-3; D remains ambiguous. This CDR3 contains 11 residues. V lost 3 bases and J lost 7, with 5 bases in between. The CDR3 DNA reads as TGTGCCAGCAGTTTTTCCAATACGCAGTATTTT. Residues: CASSFSNTQYF.

Comment on this clonotype: Mismatch with germline at one junction end may stem from a read error. V gene TRBV11-2 combines with J gene TRBJ2-2; 7 bases map to TRBD2. The CDR3 length is 15 residues. Germline CDR1 reads SGHAT; CDR2 reads FQNNGV. CDR3 in DNA: TGTGCCAGCAGCGGGGAGGGGTGGAACACCGGGGAGCGGTTTTTT. This translates into CASSGEGWNTGERFF.

This chain uses TRBV7-2 with TRBJ2-3, with D perhaps being TRBD1 or TRBD2 (6 bases each). Germline-derived CDR1 and CDR2 are SGHTA and FQGNSA. The CDR3 length is 14 residues. Deletions cut 6 bases from V and 4 bases from J, with 14 bases between. The CDR3: CASSLGGTADTQYF. The CDR3 DNA follows: TGTGCCAGCAGTCTAGGGGGGACCGCAGATACGCAGTATTTT. Complete variable domain (other parts from reference TRBV7-2 and TRBJ2-3): GAGVSQSPSNKVTEKGKDVELRCDPISGHTALYWYRQSLGQGLEFLIYFQGNSAPDKSGLPSDRFSAERTGGSVSTLTIQRTQQEDSAVYLCASSLGGTADTQYFGPGTRLTVL.

This clonotype was seen a few times. This rearrangement joins TRBV5-1 to TRBJ2-5, with 8 positions matching TRBD1. CDR1 is SGHRS, CDR2 YFSETQ, per germline. V was pared by 4 bases and J by 4 bases, with 12 bases of the junction left unmatched. CDR3 size: 16 residues. CDR3 sequence: CASSTASDRARETQYF. For the CDR3, the DNA is TGCGCCAGCAGCACCGCGTCGGACAGGGCGCGAGAGACCCAGTACTTC. The whole variable domain, remainder taken from reference TRBV5-1 and TRBJ2-5, is KAGVTQTPRYLIKTRGQQVTLSCSPISGHRSVSWYQQTPGQGLQFLFEYFSETQRNKGNFPGRFSGRQFSNSRSEMNVSTLELGDSALYLCASSTASDRARETQYFGPGTRLLVL.

The chain couples TRBV7-9 to TRBJ2-5; D remains ambiguous. Per germline, CDR1 SEHNR and CDR2 FQNEAQ (reference sequence). V lost 9 bases and J 0 bases, leaving 11 bases between the germline ends. The CDR3 sequence is 13 residues long. CDR3 in DNA: TGTGCCAGTAGCCCAATAAACCAAGAGACCCAGTACTTC. This encodes CASSPINQETQYF.

This clonotype was seen a few times. The gene calls are TRBV7-9 and TRBJ1-5; no firm D call. The CDR3 runs 13 residues. Germline V lookup: CDR1 SEHNR, CDR2 FQNEAQ (reference sequence). Trimming pared 4 bases from V and 11 bases from J, leaving 15 bases between. For the CDR3, the DNA is TGTGCCAGCAGCTCCGGCCTGATTGCAACCCAGCATTTT. Its translation: CASSSGLIATQHF.

J is TRBJ2-7 and V is TRBV25-1; the match to TRBD1 covers 11 bases. The J call is in doubt because the DNA end fits TRBJ2-5 better. This CDR3 is built from 15 residues. Germline V gene lookup returns CDR1 MGHDK and CDR2 SYGVNS. The CDR3: CASSDPGQGVETQYF. CDR3 coding DNA: TGTGCCAGCAGTGATCCGGGACAGGGGGTAGAGACCCAGTACTTC.

Regarding this clonotype: No conserved phenylalanine or tryptophan is present at the end of the CDR3, so a read error is the likely explanation. The genes are TRBV3-1 and TRBJ2-1; D remains ambiguous. This CDR3 has 11 amino acids. V shed 0 bases and J shed 10 bases, with 4 bases lying between them. Per the germline V gene, CDR1 is LGHDT and CDR2 is YNNKEL (reference sequence). CDR3 sequence: CASSQDEEQFC. The CDR3 nucleotides are TGTGCCAGCAGCCAAGATGAAGAGCAGTTCTGC.

The chain carries TRBV6-1 and TRBJ2-5; D is perhaps TRBD1 (5 bases). The CDR3 runs 13 residues. The V and J ends lost 2 bases and 4 bases respectively, with 8 bases between them. Germline V CDR1 and CDR2: MNHNS, SASEGT. The CDR3 DNA reads as TGTGCCAGCAGTGAATATCAGGGAGAGACCCAGTACTTC. Translating gives CASSEYQGETQYF.

The gene calls are TRBV3-1 and TRBJ2-7, with D possibly matching TRBD1 (5 bases). The CDR3 has 14 residues. Germline CDR1 is LGHDT and CDR2 is YNNKEL (reference sequence). V lost 1 base and J lost 2, with 9 bases in between. The chain's CDR3 is CASSQVVRAYEQYF. CDR3 DNA: TGTGCCAGCAGCCAAGTCGTCAGGGCCTACGAGCAGTACTTC.